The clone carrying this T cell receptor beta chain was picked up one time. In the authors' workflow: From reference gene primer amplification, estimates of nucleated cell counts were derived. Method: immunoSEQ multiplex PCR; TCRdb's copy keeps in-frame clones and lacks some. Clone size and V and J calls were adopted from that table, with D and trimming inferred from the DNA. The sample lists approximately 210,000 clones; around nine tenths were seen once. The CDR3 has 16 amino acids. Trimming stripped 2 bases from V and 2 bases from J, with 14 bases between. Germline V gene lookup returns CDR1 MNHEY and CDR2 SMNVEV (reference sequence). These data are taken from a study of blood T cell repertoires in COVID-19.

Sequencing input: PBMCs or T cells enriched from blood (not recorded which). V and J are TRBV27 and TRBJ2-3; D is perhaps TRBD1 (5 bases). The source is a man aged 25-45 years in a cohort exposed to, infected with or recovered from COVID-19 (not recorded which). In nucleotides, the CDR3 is TGTGCCAGCAGTTTAGGACACAGAGACCCCACAGATACGCAGTATTTT. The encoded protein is CASSLGHRDPTDTQYF.